These 8 T cell receptor beta chains were sequenced from one sample in a study of OX40 agonist ivuxolimab in advanced cancers. Sequenced by immunoSEQ multiplex PCR; TCRdb stores in-frame clones only, minus some. In the table there are 90,000 or so clones, more than 70% of which are singletons. The sample was CD4+ or CD8+ T cells sorted from blood, taken in a trial of the OX40 agonist ivuxolimab. These TCRs come from an adult with an advanced solid tumor such as melanoma, head and neck, liver or kidney cancer.

The chain links TRBV6-5 to TRBJ1-2; TRBD1 is a possible D gene (5 bases). The germline V gene has CDR1 MNHEY and CDR2 SVGAGI. The CDR3 sequence is 13 residues long. Trimming removed 6 bases from V and 4 bases from J, with 12 bases in between. This chain's CDR3 is CASREQVTYGYTF. In nucleotides, the CDR3 is TGTGCCAGCAGGGAACAGGTCACCTATGGCTACACCTTC.

This clone was observed a handful of times. This chain uses TRBV6-6 with TRBJ2-7; 8 bases fit TRBD2. This CDR3 has 16 residues. V shed 8 bases and J 0 bases; nucleotides not matched to a gene: 12. Per germline, CDR1 MNHNY and CDR2 SVGAGI (reference sequence). The CDR3 here is CASGPGPGTSSYEQYF. In DNA, the CDR3 is TGTGCCAGCGGCCCGGGTCCCGGGACTAGCTCCTACGAGCAGTACTTC.

The V and J genes are TRBV29-1 and TRBJ2-6; TRBD2 agrees at 7 bases. This CDR3 spans 11 amino acids. Per the germline V gene, CDR1 is SQVTM and CDR2 is ANQGSEA. V shed 6 bases, J shed 10 bases, and the junction held 3 bases outside the gene matches. The CDR3 protein is CSVTSANVLTF. CDR3 nucleotides: TGCAGCGTCACTAGCGCGAACGTCCTGACTTTC. Full variable domain (remainder filled in from reference TRBV29-1 and TRBJ2-6): SAVISQKPSRDICQRGTSLTIQCQVDSQVTMMFWYRQQPGQSLTLIATANQGSEATYESGFVIDKFPISRPNLTFSTLTVSNMSPEDSSIYLCSVTSANVLTFGAGSRLTVL.

This clone was found a few times. The rearrangement uses TRBV5-1 and TRBJ2-2; TRBD2 agrees at 9 bases. V was clipped by 2 bases and J by 2 bases; unmatched bases: 1. The CDR3 totals 15 residues. Germline CDR1 and CDR2: SGHRS and YFSETQ. The CDR3 protein is CASSLAGGNTGELFF. CDR3 DNA sequence: TGCGCCAGCAGCTTAGCGGGAGGAAACACCGGGGAGCTGTTTTTT.

The V gene is TRBV7-8, the J gene TRBJ2-5; no firm D call. The CDR3 length is 16 residues. Trimming left V 2 bases short and J 1 base short, with 14 bases between. CDR1 and CDR2 (germline): SGHVS, FQNEAQ. The CDR3 region has the DNA TGTGCCAGCAGCTTAAACGACCCGAACGTCCAAGAGACCCAGTACTTC. Translated, it gives CASSLNDPNVQETQYF.

CDR3 sequence: CASRLTQPDNQIGYTF. As DNA, the CDR3 is TGTGCCAGCAGACTCACCCAGCCTGACAACCAGATTGGCTACACCTTC. The chain couples TRBV28 to TRBJ1-2; D is unclear. V lost 6 bases to trimming and J lost 7 bases, with 24 bases between them. The CDR3 has 16 residues. CDR1 and CDR2 from the germline V gene are MDHEN and SYDVKM.

The V and J genes are TRBV10-3 and TRBJ2-1; TRBD2 matches 9 bases. CDR1 ENHRY and CDR2 SYGVKD come from the germline V gene. The CDR3 covers 14 residues. V shed 11 bases, J shed 1 base, and the junction held 6 bases outside the gene matches. CDR3 nucleotide sequence: TGTGCCTTGCGGGAGGGAGGGTCCTACAATGAGCAGTTCTTC. Translated, it gives CALREGGSYNEQFF.

The V and J genes are TRBV5-1 and TRBJ2-5, with 8 bases fitting TRBD1. V was pared by 9 bases and J by 5 bases, with 15 bases of the junction left unmatched. The CDR3 sequence is 15 residues long. From germline, CDR1 is SGHRS and CDR2 YFSETQ. CDR3 sequence (DNA): TGCGCCACCCTCGCTGGGACAGGTCGTAGGGAGACCCAGTACTTC. Amino acids: CATLAGTGRRETQYF.